The present TCR beta chain was sequenced within a study of cytomegalovirus exposure and HLA in healthy donors. Germline V gene lookup returns CDR1 MDHEN and CDR2 SYDVKM. V was trimmed by 5 bases and J by 9 bases, leaving 17 bases between them. The CDR3 sequence is 14 residues long. PCR employed 60 Vbeta and 13 Jbeta primers. Profiling relied on immunoSEQ multiplex PCR, and the TCRdb table lists in-frame clones only, not all of them. The sample lists about 190,000 clones, roughly four fifths occurring once. This sequence joins TRBV28 and TRBJ2-1, with a tentative D call TRBD1 (6 bases). This clonotype originated in a woman aged 25-40 years in good health and CMV-seropositive. The sequencing sample was made of PBMCs. DNA for the CDR3: TGTGCCAGCAGTAACTACCGGGACAACGGTGAGCAGTTCTTC. Translation gives CASSNYRDNGEQFF.